This is a list of T cell receptor beta chains from one sample in a study. TCRdb used MiXCR to reprocess the RT-PCR reads, holding one entry per CDR3 protein. This table holds hundreds of thousands of distinct CDR3 sequences, 11% to 15% found once. The sequenced sample was memory CD4+ T cells from blood. All receptors derive from a female donor in good health, serving as a healthy control. Both conserved end residues are part of each CDR3. The D gene is left open where the match is weak. Rows give clone size only sometimes, using once, few, many, or a class for an expanded clone.

cdr3_aa: CASSFVPSLAGSYNEQFF; cdr3_nt: TGCGCCAGCAGCTTTGTGCCCTCACTAGCGGGCTCCTACAATGAGCAGTTCTTC; v_call: TRBV5-1; d_call: TRBD2; j_call: TRBJ2-1; clone_size: few
cdr3_aa: CATSRGDSNTEAFF; cdr3_nt: TGTGCCACCAGCAGAGGCGACTCGAACACTGAAGCTTTCTTT; v_call: TRBV15; d_call: -; j_call: TRBJ1-1; clone_size: many
cdr3_aa: CSARDTPGRGYGYTF; cdr3_nt: TGCAGTGCTAGAGACACCCCGGGTAGGGGTTATGGCTACACCTTC; v_call: TRBV20-1; d_call: -; j_call: TRBJ1-2; clone_size: many
cdr3_aa: CASSLSNGGGEQYF; cdr3_nt: TGTGCCAGCAGCCTATCTAACGGAGGGGGCGAGCAGTACTTC; v_call: TRBV3-1; d_call: -; j_call: TRBJ2-7; clone_size: -
cdr3_aa: CASSLAVPGLAQYF; cdr3_nt: TGTGCCAGCAGCTTGGCGGTCCCCGGATTGGCCCAGTACTTC; v_call: TRBV5-5; d_call: -; j_call: TRBJ2-5; clone_size: few
cdr3_aa: CASSAAWSTDTQYF; cdr3_nt: TGTGCCAGCAGCGCAGCGTGGAGCACAGATACGCAGTATTTT; v_call: TRBV5-5; d_call: -; j_call: TRBJ2-3; clone_size: few
cdr3_aa: CSASIATNEKLFF; cdr3_nt: TGCAGTGCTAGTATTGCAACTAATGAAAAACTGTTTTTT; v_call: TRBV20-1; d_call: -; j_call: TRBJ1-4; clone_size: few
cdr3_aa: CASSLGFSGANVLTF; cdr3_nt: TGTGCCAGCAGCTTGGGTTTTTCTGGGGCCAACGTCCTGACTTTC; v_call: TRBV7-2; d_call: -; j_call: TRBJ2-6; clone_size: -
cdr3_aa: CASSSTTDSYEQYF; cdr3_nt: TGTGCCAGCAGTTCGACGACAGACTCCTACGAGCAGTACTTC; v_call: TRBV7-2; d_call: -; j_call: TRBJ2-7; clone_size: many
cdr3_aa: CSARSDRAGGQPQHF; cdr3_nt: TGCAGTGCTAGGTCTGACAGGGCAGGAGGACAGCCCCAGCATTTT; v_call: TRBV20-1; d_call: TRBD1; j_call: TRBJ1-5; clone_size: few
cdr3_aa: CASSQGTGNQPQHF; cdr3_nt: TGCGCCAGCAGCCAGGGGACAGGGAATCAGCCCCAGCATTTT; v_call: TRBV4-3; d_call: TRBD1; j_call: TRBJ1-5; clone_size: many
cdr3_aa: CSARDRPSSGNTIYF; cdr3_nt: TGCAGTGCTAGAGACAGACCAAGCTCTGGAAACACCATATATTTT; v_call: TRBV20-1; d_call: -; j_call: TRBJ1-3; clone_size: -
cdr3_aa: CASSFIGGQETQYF; cdr3_nt: TGTGCCAGCAGCTTTATCGGCGGACAAGAGACCCAGTACTTC; v_call: TRBV7-9; d_call: -; j_call: TRBJ2-5; clone_size: few
cdr3_aa: CASSHGPAPWNRGGYTF; cdr3_nt: TGCGCCAGCAGCCATGGCCCGGCCCCTTGGAACCGGGGGGGCTACACCTTC; v_call: TRBV4-1; d_call: -; j_call: TRBJ1-2; clone_size: -
cdr3_aa: CATSRDLNNEQFF; cdr3_nt: TGTGCCACCAGCAGAGATCTTAACAATGAGCAGTTCTTC; v_call: TRBV15; d_call: -; j_call: TRBJ2-1; clone_size: -
cdr3_aa: CASSPIGRADSPLHF; cdr3_nt: TGTGCCAGCTCACCAATCGGCAGGGCTGATTCACCCCTCCACTTT; v_call: TRBV18; d_call: -; j_call: TRBJ1-6; clone_size: -
cdr3_aa: CASSSTGASNQPQHF; cdr3_nt: TGCGCCAGCAGCTCGACAGGGGCCAGCAATCAGCCCCAGCATTTT; v_call: TRBV5-1; d_call: TRBD1; j_call: TRBJ1-5; clone_size: many
cdr3_aa: CASSYLAQPQHF; cdr3_nt: TGTGCCAGCAGTTACTTGGCCCAGCCCCAGCATTTT; v_call: TRBV6-2/TRBV6-3; d_call: -; j_call: TRBJ1-5; clone_size: many
cdr3_aa: CASSPSGRIYEQYF; cdr3_nt: TGTGCCAGCAGCCCCTCGGGACGCATCTACGAGCAGTACTTC; v_call: TRBV7-2; d_call: -; j_call: TRBJ2-7; clone_size: few
cdr3_aa: CSARISTDTQYF; cdr3_nt: TGCAGCGCTAGGATTTCCACAGATACGCAGTATTTT; v_call: TRBV20-1; d_call: -; j_call: TRBJ2-3; clone_size: -
cdr3_aa: CASSPRITSGGSDTQYF; cdr3_nt: TGTGCCAGCTCACCACGGATCACTAGCGGAGGATCAGATACGCAGTATTTT; v_call: TRBV18; d_call: TRBD2; j_call: TRBJ2-3; clone_size: -
cdr3_aa: CSVDEGNTEAFF; cdr3_nt: TGCAGCGTTGACGAGGGGAACACTGAAGCTTTCTTT; v_call: TRBV29-1; d_call: -; j_call: TRBJ1-1; clone_size: -
cdr3_aa: CASSPTGRGYNEKLFF; cdr3_nt: TGTGCCAGCAGCCCAACCGGCAGGGGCTACAATGAAAAACTGTTTTTT; v_call: TRBV7-8; d_call: -; j_call: TRBJ1-4; clone_size: -
cdr3_aa: CASSPEERADVYF; cdr3_nt: TGCGCCAGCAGCCCCGAAGAAAGGGCGGACGTATATTTT; v_call: TRBV4-3; d_call: -; j_call: TRBJ1-3; clone_size: many
cdr3_aa: CASSYGGTTDTQYF; cdr3_nt: TGTGCCAGTAGTTATGGCGGGACGACAGATACGCAGTATTTT; v_call: TRBV19; d_call: -; j_call: TRBJ2-3; clone_size: -
cdr3_aa: CASSLQSGTETQYF; cdr3_nt: TGTGCCAGCAGTTTACAGTCGGGAACTGAGACCCAGTACTTC; v_call: TRBV12-3/TRBV12-4; d_call: -; j_call: TRBJ2-5; clone_size: many
cdr3_aa: CASSLIIGAIPQHF; cdr3_nt: TGTGCCAGCAGTTTAATAATCGGAGCCATTCCCCAGCATTTT; v_call: TRBV28; d_call: -; j_call: TRBJ1-5; clone_size: -
cdr3_aa: CASSLPTSGTSPSWGKNIQYF; cdr3_nt: TGTGCCAGCAGCCTGCCGACTAGCGGGACCTCCCCTAGTTGGGGCAAAAACATTCAGTACTTC; v_call: TRBV7-8; d_call: TRBD2; j_call: TRBJ2-4; clone_size: -
cdr3_aa: CASSQEVVLSYNEQFF; cdr3_nt: TGTGCCAGCAGCCAAGAGGTGGTACTCTCCTACAATGAGCAGTTCTTC; v_call: TRBV4-2; d_call: -; j_call: TRBJ2-1; clone_size: many
cdr3_aa: CASSSREGNEQFF; cdr3_nt: TGCGCCAGCAGCTCCCGGGAGGGCAATGAGCAGTTCTTC; v_call: TRBV4-1; d_call: TRBD2; j_call: TRBJ2-1; clone_size: few
cdr3_aa: CASSYSFLEGGQETQYF; cdr3_nt: TGTGCCAGCAGTTACTCGTTTCTGGAGGGCGGCCAAGAGACCCAGTACTTC; v_call: TRBV6-2/TRBV6-3; d_call: -; j_call: TRBJ2-5; clone_size: few
cdr3_aa: CASSQSWLREGYGYTF; cdr3_nt: TGCGCCAGCAGCCAATCTTGGTTGCGAGAGGGCTATGGCTACACCTTC; v_call: TRBV4-3; d_call: -; j_call: TRBJ1-2; clone_size: few
cdr3_aa: CASSLEGAGSTEAFF; cdr3_nt: TGTGCCAGCAGCTTAGAAGGGGCGGGGAGCACTGAAGCTTTCTTT; v_call: TRBV11-2; d_call: -; j_call: TRBJ1-1; clone_size: -
cdr3_aa: CASSLAVPRSPLHF; cdr3_nt: TGTGCCAGCAGCTTAGCGGTCCCCCGATCACCCCTCCACTTT; v_call: TRBV7-2; d_call: -; j_call: TRBJ1-6; clone_size: many
cdr3_aa: CSASPTSGGSEQYF; cdr3_nt: TGCAGTGCTAGCCCGACTAGCGGGGGGAGTGAGCAGTACTTC; v_call: TRBV20-1; d_call: TRBD2; j_call: TRBJ2-7; clone_size: -
cdr3_aa: CSARRTALNEKLFF; cdr3_nt: TGCAGTGCTAGACGGACAGCCCTTAATGAAAAACTGTTTTTT; v_call: TRBV20-1; d_call: -; j_call: TRBJ1-4; clone_size: many
cdr3_aa: CASSQDLQGTQAFF; cdr3_nt: TGTGCCAGCAGCCAAGATCTCCAGGGGACTCAAGCTTTCTTT; v_call: TRBV3-1; d_call: -; j_call: TRBJ1-1; clone_size: -
cdr3_aa: CASSLRHGGLGTEAFF; cdr3_nt: TGTGCCAGCAGCTTAAGGCATGGGGGGCTTGGCACTGAAGCTTTCTTT; v_call: TRBV7-3; d_call: -; j_call: TRBJ1-1; clone_size: -
cdr3_aa: CASSAYGPPEGGNEQFF; cdr3_nt: TGTGCCAGCAGTGCCTACGGGCCTCCGGAGGGGGGCAATGAGCAGTTCTTC; v_call: TRBV28; d_call: -; j_call: TRBJ2-1; clone_size: -
cdr3_aa: CASSVAIGETYEQYF; cdr3_nt: TGTGCCAGCAGCGTAGCTATCGGCGAGACCTACGAGCAGTACTTC; v_call: TRBV9; d_call: -; j_call: TRBJ2-7; clone_size: -
cdr3_aa: CASSLVGEVNTGELFF; cdr3_nt: TGCGCCAGCAGCTTGGTGGGTGAAGTGAACACCGGGGAGCTGTTTTTT; v_call: TRBV5-1; d_call: -; j_call: TRBJ2-2; clone_size: few
cdr3_aa: CASSVLGDQPQHF; cdr3_nt: TGTGCCAGCAGCGTATTGGGGGATCAGCCCCAGCATTTT; v_call: TRBV7-9; d_call: -; j_call: TRBJ1-5; clone_size: -
cdr3_aa: CASSEGDVTYPETQYF; cdr3_nt: TGCGCCAGCAGCGAGGGGGACGTGACTTATCCGGAGACCCAGTACTTC; v_call: TRBV5-1; d_call: -; j_call: TRBJ2-5; clone_size: -
cdr3_aa: CSSSPRGFPGLALENEQFF; cdr3_nt: TGTTCCAGCTCACCACGTGGATTTCCCGGACTAGCGCTTGAGAATGAGCAGTTCTTC; v_call: TRBV18; d_call: TRBD2; j_call: TRBJ2-1; clone_size: once
cdr3_aa: CSARAPPPPSGTGRSNQPQHF; cdr3_nt: TGCAGTGCTAGAGCTCCTCCACCACCTTCCGGGACAGGGAGAAGCAATCAGCCCCAGCATTTT; v_call: TRBV20-1; d_call: TRBD1; j_call: TRBJ1-5; clone_size: -
cdr3_aa: CASSFVQFSNQPQHF; cdr3_nt: TGTGCCAGCAGCTTCGTGCAGTTTAGCAATCAGCCCCAGCATTTT; v_call: TRBV7-2; d_call: -; j_call: TRBJ1-5; clone_size: -
cdr3_aa: CASSLGQGSSNQPQHF; cdr3_nt: TGTGCCAGCAGCTTAGGACAGGGGTCTAGCAATCAGCCCCAGCATTTT; v_call: TRBV7-2; d_call: TRBD1; j_call: TRBJ1-5; clone_size: -